The 2 T cell receptor beta chains in this list originate from one sample, sequenced in a study of cytomegalovirus exposure and HLA in healthy donors. The repertoire was sequenced with immunoSEQ multiplex PCR; TCRdb's copy has only in-frame clones and lacks some. Of about 88,000 clones listed, roughly 84% were seen once; the top ten hold around an eighth. The sample was PBMCs. These receptor sequences come from a woman in her late teens or twenties in good health and CMV-seropositive.

The chain links TRBV6-1 to TRBJ2-2; 7 bases align to TRBD1. V was clipped by 7 bases and J by 4 bases; unmatched bases: 6. The length of the CDR3 is 14 residues. Germline V gives CDR1 MNHNS, CDR2 SASEGT. The CDR3 DNA follows: TGTGCCAGCAATTGGGACAGACTCACCGGGGAGCTGTTTTTT. Its protein is CASNWDRLTGELFF.

The chain is built from TRBV4-3 and TRBJ2-7; D perhaps matches TRBD2 (5 bases). The V gene lost 2 bases and the J gene lost 1 base, with 12 bases spanning the gap. CDR3 length: 15 amino acids. In germline, CDR1 is LGHNA, CDR2 YSLEER. This chain's CDR3 is CASSQNPGVSYEQYF. CDR3 in DNA: TGCGCCAGCAGCCAAAATCCCGGGGTTTCCTACGAGCAGTACTTC.